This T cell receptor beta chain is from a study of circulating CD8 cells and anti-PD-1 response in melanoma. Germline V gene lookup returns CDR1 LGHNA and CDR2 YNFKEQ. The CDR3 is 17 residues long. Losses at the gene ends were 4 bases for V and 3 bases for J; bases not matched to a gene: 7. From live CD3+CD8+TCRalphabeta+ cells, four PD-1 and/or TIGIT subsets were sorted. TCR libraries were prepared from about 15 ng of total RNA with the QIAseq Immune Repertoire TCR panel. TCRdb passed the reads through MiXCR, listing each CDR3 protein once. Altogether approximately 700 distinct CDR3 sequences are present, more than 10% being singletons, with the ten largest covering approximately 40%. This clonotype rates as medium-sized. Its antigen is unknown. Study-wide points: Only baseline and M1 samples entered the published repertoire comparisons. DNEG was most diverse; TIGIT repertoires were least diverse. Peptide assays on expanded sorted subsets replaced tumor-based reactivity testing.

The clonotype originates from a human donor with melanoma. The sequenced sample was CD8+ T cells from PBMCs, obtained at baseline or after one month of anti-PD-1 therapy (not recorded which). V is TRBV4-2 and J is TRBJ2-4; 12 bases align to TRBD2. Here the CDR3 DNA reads TGTGCCAGCAGCCCCGCGACTAGCGGGGGAAACAAAAACATTCAGTACTTC. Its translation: CASSPATSGGNKNIQYF.